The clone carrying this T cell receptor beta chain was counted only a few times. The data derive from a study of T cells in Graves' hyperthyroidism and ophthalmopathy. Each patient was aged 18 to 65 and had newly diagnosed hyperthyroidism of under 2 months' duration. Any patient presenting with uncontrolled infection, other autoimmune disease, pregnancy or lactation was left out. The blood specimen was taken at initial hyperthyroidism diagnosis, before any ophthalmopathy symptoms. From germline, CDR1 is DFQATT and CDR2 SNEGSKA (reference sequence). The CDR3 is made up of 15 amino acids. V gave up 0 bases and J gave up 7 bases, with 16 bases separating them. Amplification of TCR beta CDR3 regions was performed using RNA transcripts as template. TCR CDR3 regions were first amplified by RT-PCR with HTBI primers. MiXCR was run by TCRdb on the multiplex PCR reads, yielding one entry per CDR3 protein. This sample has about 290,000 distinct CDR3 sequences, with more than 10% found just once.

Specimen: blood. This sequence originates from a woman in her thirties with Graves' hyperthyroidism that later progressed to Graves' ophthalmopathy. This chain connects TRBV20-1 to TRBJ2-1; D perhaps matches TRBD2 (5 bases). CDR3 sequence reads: CSARDTEEILNEQFF. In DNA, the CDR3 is TGCAGTGCTAGAGACACGGAGGAAATTTTGAATGAGCAGTTCTTC.